The present T cell receptor (beta chain) was sequenced within a study of T-cell reconstitution after alpha-beta-depleted transplantation in children (dated by TCRdb to about 2016). Turning to the overall study: The study quantitatively tracked T-cell immune reconstitution after TCRalphabeta/CD19-depleted allogeneic hematopoietic cell transplantation in children using TCR repertoire profiling.

The sample's treatment or condition label, decoded: allogeneic hematopoietic cell transplantation with graft depleted of TCRalphabeta T cells and CD19 B cells. The children who served as transplant recipients had been given grafts of TCRalphabeta/CD19-depleted allogeneic hematopoietic cells. Remarks on this clonotype: The target of this receptor is not known. No clone much larger than this one lies a single base away; base qualities are absent.

The CDR3 starts with the cysteine, ends with the phenylalanine, and has 12 residues. Only CDR3 DNA is held: 36 bases, read in frame from base 1. V is shortened by 2 bases, J by 4 bases, and the region joining them spans 6 bases. According to the germline V gene, CDR1 reads SQVTM and CDR2 reads ANQGSEA. Libraries came from PCR. The run used an Illumina HiSeq 2500. TCR libraries were prepared with molecular barcoding, using unique molecular identifiers to normalize TCRbeta repertoire quantification. TCRdb reworked the public reads: Q25 trimming with fastp, MiXCR clone assembly, productive beta chains retained. Every CDR3 protein is listed once, alongside the most common genes and DNA of its rows. In all, the sample holds 350,000 to 500,000 distinct CDR3 sequences, and 43% of those were seen once. The top ten clonotypes cover under 35% of the sample. The paper as a whole reports these results and caveats: The high TCRbeta diversity at day 60 in some patients was ascribed to recipient T cells and intrathymic progenitors that had survived conditioning. The frequencies of hyperexpanded clones fell over the following months, and after one year, T-cell counts and TCRbeta diversity were mostly attributed to newly produced T cells. The apparently early alphabetaT-cell count recovery about two months after transplant was reportedly dependent on only several hundred rapidly expanded clones derived from non-depleted graft cells.

This specimen was PBMCs, taken before TCRalphabeta/CD19-depleted stem cell transplant. The rearrangement joined TRBV29-1 to TRBJ2-1, with the D gene not clear enough to name. The receptor was derived from a girl aged 2-9 years with aplastic anemia, due to receive a stem cell transplant. The CDR3 reads CSVEIGYNEQFF. The nucleotide sequence reads as follows: TGCAGCGTTGAAATAGGGTACAATGAGCAGTTCTTC.